The 24 T cell receptor beta chains given below trace back to one sample, sequenced in a study of cytomegalovirus exposure and HLA in healthy donors. The PCR contained 60 Vbeta and 13 Jbeta primers. Clones were read by immunoSEQ multiplex PCR, and TCRdb kept only the in-frame ones, dropping some. Here the sample spans around 140,000 clones, approximately 85% being singletons. The sequenced material came from PBMCs. These receptors originate from a woman in her forties or fifties in good health and CMV-seropositive.

This sequence joins TRBV28 and TRBJ2-3; 11 nucleotides agree with TRBD2. Unmatched junction bases numbered 5, after V lost 5 bases and J lost 4 bases. Germline loops: CDR1 MDHEN, CDR2 SYDVKM. The CDR3 consists of 15 residues. The CDR3, as DNA: TGTGCCAGCAGTATTCTAGCGGGAGGCGCAGATACGCAGTATTTT. Protein product: CASSILAGGADTQYF.

This sequence joins TRBV2 and TRBJ2-3; 13 bases are a match to TRBD2. The V gene end was trimmed by 3 bases and the J gene end by 1 base; junction bases not matched to a gene: 7. The CDR3 is made up of 18 amino acids. Per germline, CDR1 SNHLY and CDR2 FYNNEI. This CDR3 reads CASSDPRGLAGGTDTQYF. CDR3 nucleotides: TGTGCCAGCAGTGACCCCAGAGGACTAGCGGGGGGCACAGATACGCAGTATTTT.

The chain carries TRBV30 and TRBJ1-2; D is uncertain. The CDR3 consists of 14 residues. The germline CDR1 and CDR2 sequences are GTSNPN and SVGIG (reference sequence). V was cut by 5 bases and J by 4 bases, with 17 bases left in between. CDR3 bases: TGTGCCTGGCAACGCGCCGGGAGAGCCTATGGCTACACCTTC. Translated: CAWQRAGRAYGYTF.

The chain carries TRBV11-3 and TRBJ2-3; the D gene is possibly TRBD1 (6 bases). Germline V gene lookup returns CDR1 SGHNT and CDR2 YENEEA. The germline V and J ends were trimmed by 6 bases and 0 bases, with 10 bases remaining between them. This CDR3 spans 14 amino acids. The CDR3 protein is CASSHDRSTDTQYF. As DNA, the CDR3 is TGTGCCAGCAGTCACGACAGGAGCACAGATACGCAGTATTTT.

The genes are TRBV6-6 and TRBJ1-4, with 8 bases that match TRBD1. The CDR3 totals 15 residues. The V gene end was trimmed by 6 bases and the J gene end by 7 bases; junction bases not matched to a gene: 10. Germline V gene lookup returns CDR1 MNHNY and CDR2 SVGAGI (reference sequence). CDR3 sequence: CASSRGQGQIEKLFF. The CDR3 DNA reads TGTGCCAGCAGCCGCGGACAGGGACAAATTGAAAAACTGTTTTTT.

The CDR3 loop reads CASSLGGQGGDEQYF. Written as DNA, the CDR3 is TGTGCCAGCAGCTTAGGGGGACAGGGGGGCGACGAGCAGTACTTC. This chain joins TRBV7-2 and TRBJ2-5; 11 bases line up with TRBD1. The end of the DNA aligns better with TRBJ2-7, so the J call may be wrong. Germline loops: CDR1 SGHTA, CDR2 FQGNSA. The CDR3 spans 15 residues.

This clone was counted a single time. The chain combines TRBV2 with TRBJ2-7, with 11 nucleotides matching TRBD2. The J segment lost 4 bases and the V segment lost 6 bases, leaving 11 bases of the junction unmatched. Germline assignment: CDR1 SNHLY and CDR2 FYNNEI. The CDR3 contains 16 residues. The CDR3 coding sequence is TGTGCCAGCAGCGAGCAAACTCTAGCGGGGGGTTACGAGCAGTACTTC. Translation gives CASSEQTLAGGYEQYF. Together with reference TRBV2 and TRBJ2-7, the CDR3 gives the full variable domain: EPEVTQTPSHQVTQMGQEVILRCVPISNHLYFYWYRQILGQKVEFLVSFYNNEISEKSEIFDDQFSVERPDGSNFTLKIRSTKLEDSAMYFCASSEQTLAGGYEQYFGPGTRLTVT.

The chain recombines TRBV15 with TRBJ1-1, with D possibly matching TRBD1 (5 bases). The V end was cut by 2 bases, the J end by 2 bases, with 9 bases between. There are 14 residues in the CDR3. From germline, CDR1 is LNHNV and CDR2 YYDKDF (reference sequence). The CDR3 here is CATSRKGVNTEAFF. The CDR3 DNA reads as TGTGCCACCAGCAGAAAAGGGGTAAACACTGAAGCTTTCTTT.

This clone occurred a few times. The chain uses TRBV6-5 and TRBJ2-1, with TRBD1 matching over 8 bases. Trimming cost V 5 bases and J 10 bases; bases outside gene matches: 10. The CDR3 totals 14 residues. Germline V gene lookup returns CDR1 MNHEY and CDR2 SVGAGI. CDR3 nucleotide sequence: TGTGCCAGCAGTCCGGGACAGGAATTTGAGGAGCAGTTCTTC. It specifies CASSPGQEFEEQFF.

The chain combines TRBV2 with TRBJ2-1; a possible D gene is TRBD1 (6 bases). From germline, CDR1 is SNHLY and CDR2 FYNNEI. The CDR3 sequence is 17 residues long. Between the trimmed V and J ends, which lost 4 bases and 4 bases, there was a span of 20 bases. CDR3 bases: TGTGCCAGCAGTGGGGGGATGGGGAGAGGGGGATACAATGAGCAGTTCTTC. Amino acids: CASSGGMGRGGYNEQFF.

The rearrangement links TRBV7-3 to TRBJ2-1; D may be TRBD2 (6 bases). Germline V gives CDR1 SGHTA, CDR2 FQGTGA. Between the trimmed V and J ends, which lost 1 base and 5 bases, there was a span of 12 bases. The CDR3 covers 15 residues. Here the CDR3 DNA reads TGTGCCAGCAGCTTAAATCTCCGGGGGAACAATGAGCAGTTCTTC. Encoded protein: CASSLNLRGNNEQFF.

The rearrangement uses TRBV19 and TRBJ1-5; weak D call: TRBD1 (5 bases). CDR1 and CDR2 (germline): LNHDA, SQIVND (reference sequence). The CDR3 totals 16 residues. V was cut by 4 bases and J by 7 bases, with 20 bases left in between. CDR3 sequence (DNA): TGTGCCAGTAGTACCCCGGGCAGGGTAATCGGCCAGCCCCAGCATTTT. Protein product: CASSTPGRVIGQPQHF.

V is TRBV6-6 and J is TRBJ1-2; D may be TRBD1 (5 bases). The CDR3 length is 13 residues. Trimming pared 4 bases from V and 2 bases from J, leaving 8 bases between. In germline, CDR1 is MNHNY, CDR2 SVGAGI (reference sequence). CDR3 coding DNA: TGTGCCAGCAGTTCGACAGAAAACTATGGCTACACCTTC. This encodes CASSSTENYGYTF.

The chain links TRBV4-3 to TRBJ2-5; 15 nucleotides line up with TRBD2. The CDR3 length is 21 residues. The germline V gene has CDR1 LGHNA and CDR2 YSLEER. V lost 3 bases, J lost 2 bases, and 16 bases stayed unmatched. Here the CDR3 DNA reads TGCGCCAGCAGCCAGGGCAATGTGGGCGGGACTAGCGGGGGGATTCAAGAGACCCAGTACTTC. This gives the protein CASSQGNVGGTSGGIQETQYF.

This clone has just a few counts. The gene calls are TRBV4-1 and TRBJ2-5, with D tentatively TRBD2 (6 bases). The CDR3 totals 13 residues. V shed 2 bases and J shed 4 bases, with 8 bases lying between them. Germline values: CDR1 MGHRA, CDR2 YSYEKL. The CDR3 sequence: CASSQTAGETQYF. CDR3 sequence (DNA): TGCGCCAGCAGCCAAACAGCGGGAGAGACCCAGTACTTC.

Here the CDR3 reads CASSFTGATNEKLFF. CDR3 nucleotide sequence: TGTGCCAGCAGCTTTACAGGAGCAACTAATGAAAAACTGTTTTTT. The rearrangement links TRBV7-8 to TRBJ1-4, with TRBD1 as a possible D gene (5 bases). The CDR3 spans 15 residues. V dropped 3 bases and J dropped 0 bases, with 8 bases sitting between them. The V gene's germline CDR1 is SGHVS and CDR2 FQNEAQ.

The J gene is TRBJ2-1, the V gene TRBV9; 9 positions agree with TRBD2. V dropped 0 bases and J dropped 9; count of bases not matched to a gene: 10. From germline, CDR1 is SGDLS and CDR2 YYNGEE. The CDR3 runs to 16 residues. CDR3 sequence (DNA): TGTGCCAGCAGCGTAGGTCACAGCGGGAGGTTTACTGAGCAGTTCTTC. Translated, it gives CASSVGHSGRFTEQFF.

DNA of the CDR3: TGTGCCAGCTCACCCCCCGGGGCAGGGGCTGGGGCGCAAGAGACCCAGTACTTC. Its translation: CASSPPGAGAGAQETQYF. The chain joins TRBV18 to TRBJ2-5; D perhaps matches TRBD1 (6 bases). The CDR3 is made up of 18 amino acids. Germline CDR1 reads KGHSH; CDR2 reads LQKENI. V shed 3 bases and J shed 2 bases, with 22 bases lying between them.

The gene calls are TRBV2 and TRBJ1-6; no reliable D call. There are 15 residues in the CDR3. The V end was cut by 8 bases, the J end by 3 bases, with 14 bases between. Germline V gives CDR1 SNHLY, CDR2 FYNNEI. CDR3 sequence: CASHPSGFYNSPLHF. The CDR3 coding sequence is TGTGCCAGCCACCCGTCGGGGTTCTATAATTCACCCCTCCACTTT.

This rearrangement joins TRBV29-1 to TRBJ2-1; 7 nucleotides line up with TRBD2. The V gene end was trimmed by 4 bases and the J gene end by 3 bases; junction bases not matched to a gene: 3. The CDR3 runs to 13 residues. In germline, CDR1 is SQVTM, CDR2 ANQGSEA. In DNA form, the CDR3 reads TGCAGCGTTGGTGCTAGCGGCTACAATGAGCAGTTCTTC. Its translation is CSVGASGYNEQFF.

This clone was picked up a small number of times. The chain joins TRBV2 to TRBJ2-1; D is uncertain. CDR3 size: 13 residues. Germline lookup yields CDR1 SNHLY and CDR2 FYNNEI. V shed 4 bases and J shed 7 bases, with 11 bases lying between them. The CDR3 region is CASSGSFRNEQFF. The CDR3 coding sequence is TGTGCCAGCAGTGGTTCCTTCAGGAATGAGCAGTTCTTC.

The V and J genes are TRBV28 and TRBJ1-4; 9 bases line up with TRBD1. The V gene end was trimmed by 4 bases and the J gene end by 4 bases; junction bases not matched to a gene: 13. CDR1 and CDR2 from the germline V gene are MDHEN and SYDVKM. This CDR3 comprises 18 residues. The CDR3 sequence: CASSSGGGGQGLNEKLFF. The CDR3 nucleotides read TGTGCCAGCAGTTCAGGAGGAGGGGGACAGGGCCTTAATGAAAAACTGTTTTTT. Filled out from reference TRBV28 and TRBJ1-4, the complete variable domain reads DVKVTQSSRYLVKRTGEKVFLECVQDMDHENMFWYRQDPGLGLRLIYFSYDVKMKEKGDIPEGYSVSREKKERFSLILESASTNQTSMYLCASSSGGGGQGLNEKLFFGSGTQLSVL.

This clone has only one observation. The chain links TRBV9 to TRBJ2-5; 10 nucleotides match TRBD1. The J call may be wrong; the DNA end is better matched by TRBJ2-7. The CDR3 runs 14 residues. Germline V lookup: CDR1 SGDLS, CDR2 YYNGEE. For the CDR3, the DNA is TGTGCCAGCAGCGGGGGACAGGGGCCCTACGAGCAGTACTTC. Translating it yields CASSGGQGPYEQYF.

The rearrangement uses TRBV27 and TRBJ1-2; no clear D gene. Germline CDR1 is MNHEY and CDR2 is SMNVEV (reference sequence). V was cut by 2 bases and J by 5 bases, with 12 bases left in between. The CDR3 runs 14 residues. The CDR3 reads CASSLRGLSYGYTF. DNA of the CDR3: TGTGCCAGCAGTTTAAGAGGGTTAAGTTATGGCTACACCTTC.